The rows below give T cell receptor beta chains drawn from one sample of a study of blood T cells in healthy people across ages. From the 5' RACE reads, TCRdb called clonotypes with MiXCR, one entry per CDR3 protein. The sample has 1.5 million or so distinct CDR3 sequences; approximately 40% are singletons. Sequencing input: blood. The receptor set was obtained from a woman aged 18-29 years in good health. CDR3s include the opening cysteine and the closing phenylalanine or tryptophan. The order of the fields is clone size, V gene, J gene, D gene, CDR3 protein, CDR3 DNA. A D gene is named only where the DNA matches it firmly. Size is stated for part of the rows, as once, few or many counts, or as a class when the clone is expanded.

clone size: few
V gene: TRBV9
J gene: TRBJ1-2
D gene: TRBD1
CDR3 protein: CASTRTGNGYTF
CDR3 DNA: TGTGCCAGCACTAGGACAGGGAATGGCTACACCTTC

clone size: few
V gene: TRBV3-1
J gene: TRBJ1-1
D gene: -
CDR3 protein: CASSHLEVAFF
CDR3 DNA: TGTGCCAGCAGCCACCTGGAAGTAGCTTTCTTT

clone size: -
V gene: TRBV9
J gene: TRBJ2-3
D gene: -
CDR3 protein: CASSATRGAPTDTQYF
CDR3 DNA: TGTGCCAGCAGCGCAACCAGGGGGGCTCCGACAGATACGCAGTATTTT

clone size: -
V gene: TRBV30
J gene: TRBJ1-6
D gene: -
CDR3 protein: CAWKGPLNSPLHF
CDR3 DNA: TGTGCCTGGAAAGGCCCACTGAATTCACCCCTCCACTTT

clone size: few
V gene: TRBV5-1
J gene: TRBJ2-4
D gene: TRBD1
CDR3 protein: CASSLETGENIQYF
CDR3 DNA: TGCGCCAGCAGCTTGGAGACAGGGGAAAACATTCAGTACTTC

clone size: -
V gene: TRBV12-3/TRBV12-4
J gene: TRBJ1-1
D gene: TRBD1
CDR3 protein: CASSSGQGAAFF
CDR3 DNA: TGTGCCAGCAGTTCGGGACAGGGCGCAGCTTTCTTT

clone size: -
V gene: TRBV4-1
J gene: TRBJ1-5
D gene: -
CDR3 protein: CASSQDLNGRVPQHF
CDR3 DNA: TGCGCCAGCAGCCAAGATCTGAACGGGCGGGTGCCCCAGCATTTT

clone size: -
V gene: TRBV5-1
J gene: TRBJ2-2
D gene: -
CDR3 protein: CASSFDAAVTGELFF
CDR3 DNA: TGCGCCAGCAGTTTTGACGCGGCGGTCACCGGGGAGCTGTTTTTT

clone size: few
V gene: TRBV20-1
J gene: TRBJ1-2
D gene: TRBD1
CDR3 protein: CSASPAAGGKTNYGYTF
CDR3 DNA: TGCAGTGCTAGCCCGGCGGCAGGGGGCAAGACCAACTATGGCTACACCTTC

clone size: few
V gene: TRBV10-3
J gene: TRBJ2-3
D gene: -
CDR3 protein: CAISESKVGTDTQYF
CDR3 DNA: TGTGCCATCAGTGAGTCGAAGGTTGGCACAGATACGCAGTATTTT

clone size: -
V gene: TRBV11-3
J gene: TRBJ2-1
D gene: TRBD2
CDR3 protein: CASSPGSAGGTLWHEQFF
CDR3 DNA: TGTGCCAGCAGCCCCGGGTCAGCGGGGGGGACGCTTTGGCATGAGCAGTTCTTC

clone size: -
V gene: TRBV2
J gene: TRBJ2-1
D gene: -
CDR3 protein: CASRGTVVSYNEQFF
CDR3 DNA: TGTGCCAGCAGGGGAACGGTCGTTTCCTACAATGAGCAGTTCTTC

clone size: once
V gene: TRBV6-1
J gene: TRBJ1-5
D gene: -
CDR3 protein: CASKEQESQPQHF
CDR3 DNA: TGTGCCAGCAAAGAACAGGAAAGCCAGCCCCAGCATTTT

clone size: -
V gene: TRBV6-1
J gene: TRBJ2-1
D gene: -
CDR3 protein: CASTPGDSYNEQFF
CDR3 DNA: TGTGCCAGCACTCCGGGGGACTCCTACAATGAGCAGTTCTTC

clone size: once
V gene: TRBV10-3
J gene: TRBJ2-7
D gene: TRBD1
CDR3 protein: CATRGSYGQYF
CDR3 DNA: TGTGCCACCAGGGGGTCCTACGGGCAGTACTTC